This T cell receptor (beta chain) was identified in a study of CD8+CD57+ T cells in acquired aplastic anemia. In its sample, this clonotype was seen many times. V trimming: 2 bases; J trimming: 0 bases; junction bases outside the gene matches: 4. The CDR3 consists of 16 residues. Germline V gives CDR1 SEHNR, CDR2 FQNEAQ (reference sequence). TCR beta VDJ and CDR3 profiles were obtained from a genomic DNA template. TCRdb ran MiXCR on the reads and lists one entry per CDR3 protein. This sample yields 120,000 or so distinct CDR3 sequences, of which over 30% are seen a single time; around 2.5% belongs to the top ten. Selection for sequencing was limited to patients who had shown CD8+CD57+ cell expansion by flow cytometry.

The sequence was obtained from a human donor with aplastic anemia. The rearrangement joins TRBV7-9 to TRBJ2-3, with 8 nucleotides matching TRBD2. Sample: sorted CD4+, CD8+, or CD8+CD57+ T cells (not recorded which) from PBMCs. CDR3 region: CASSLRGGPSTDTQYF. CDR3 DNA: TGTGCCAGCAGCTTACGCGGGGGGCCTAGCACAGATACGCAGTATTTT.